The present entry profiles one TCR beta chain with its context. Its binding antigen is unknown. No clone much larger than this one lies a single base away; base qualities are absent. The data stem from a study of CD8 T cells in ankylosing spondylitis listed by TCRdb under 2017. Some background on the complete study: To find TCR variants linked to disease, the study profiled T cell receptor beta repertoires in ankylosing spondylitis patients and healthy donors. Peripheral blood samples were taken, and synovial fluid was additionally collected from ankylosing spondylitis patients. In total, the full study cohort was made up of some 100 healthy donors and 25 or so ankylosing spondylitis patients. On the study overall, not on this receptor specifically: A TCR beta motif of eight highly homologous amino acid variants appeared characteristic of blood from ankylosing spondylitis patients. Some TCR beta motif variants had previously been reported in synovial fluid and blood of reactive arthritis patients, which suggested common disease-initiation mechanisms. The disease-linked clones had a CD8+ phenotype and were found at relatively low frequencies in peripheral blood. The disease-linked clones were reported as significantly enriched in matched synovial fluid samples from ankylosing spondylitis patients.

The run used an Illumina HiSeq 2500. Quantitative 5'-RACE with molecular barcodes was the method used to prepare the TCR beta libraries. In the authors' own workflow: A new computational method, built on a probabilistic model of VDJ rearrangement, was used to identify disease-linked TCR variants. In TCRdb, the public reads were trimmed at Q25 with fastp and aligned with MiXCR, with productive beta chains retained. Merged by CDR3 protein, the rows form single entries marked with the most common genes and DNA. The V and J calls were determined by TCRdb, not by the authors. Recorded for this sample are 220,000 or so distinct CDR3 sequences; about 16% of them occurred a single time. The top ten constitute roughly 46% of the sample. The germline V gene provides CDR1 MGHRA and CDR2 YSYEKL. The germline V and J ends show losses of 4 bases and 2 bases respectively, and no gene match explains 4 bases of the junction. The CDR3, cysteine through phenylalanine, is 16 amino acids long. Of all the DNA, just the CDR3 is kept, 48 bases in frame from base 1.

The sequenced sample was blood, either unsorted or a sorted T cell fraction (not recorded which). The rearrangement joined TRBV4-1 to TRBJ2-3, with 12 bases aligning to TRBD2. This TCR was recovered from a male donor with ankylosing spondylitis. The CDR3 sequence is CASSRGLAGFTDTQYF. At the DNA level, the sequence is TGCGCCAGCAGCCGAGGACTAGCGGGGTTCACAGATACGCAGTATTTT.